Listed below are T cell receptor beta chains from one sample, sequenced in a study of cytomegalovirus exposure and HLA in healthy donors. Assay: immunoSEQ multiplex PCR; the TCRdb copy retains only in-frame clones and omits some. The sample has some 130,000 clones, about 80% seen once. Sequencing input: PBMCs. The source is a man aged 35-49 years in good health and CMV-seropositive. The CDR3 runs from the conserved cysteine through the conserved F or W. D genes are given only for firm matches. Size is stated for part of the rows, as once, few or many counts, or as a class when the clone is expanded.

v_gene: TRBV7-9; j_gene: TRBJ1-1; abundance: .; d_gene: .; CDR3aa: CASSLKATGTEAFF; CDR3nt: TGTGCCAGCAGCTTAAAGGCGACGGGCACTGAAGCTTTCTTT
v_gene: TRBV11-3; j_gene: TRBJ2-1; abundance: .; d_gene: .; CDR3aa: CASSLDRGNEQFF; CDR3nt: TGTGCCAGCAGCTTAGATAGGGGAAATGAGCAGTTCTTC
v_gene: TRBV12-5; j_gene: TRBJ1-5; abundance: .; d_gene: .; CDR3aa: CASAISPGGQPQHF; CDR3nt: TGTGCTAGTGCTATCTCCCCGGGGGGTCAGCCCCAGCATTTT
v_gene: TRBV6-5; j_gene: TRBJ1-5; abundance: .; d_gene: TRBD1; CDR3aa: CASGRQGPQHF; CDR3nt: TGTGCCAGCGGGAGACAGGGGCCCCAGCATTTT
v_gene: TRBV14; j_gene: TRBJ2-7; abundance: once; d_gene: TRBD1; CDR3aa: CASSPQGSGYEQYF; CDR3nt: TGTGCCAGCAGCCCACAGGGGAGTGGCTACGAGCAGTACTTC
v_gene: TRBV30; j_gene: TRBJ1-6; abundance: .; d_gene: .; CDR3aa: CAWTLNSPLHF; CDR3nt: TGTGCCTGGACCCTTAATTCACCCCTCCACTTT
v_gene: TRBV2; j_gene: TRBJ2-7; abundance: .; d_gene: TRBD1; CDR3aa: CASSWTGSSYEQYF; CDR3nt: TGTGCCAGCAGCTGGACAGGGTCCTCCTACGAGCAGTACTTC
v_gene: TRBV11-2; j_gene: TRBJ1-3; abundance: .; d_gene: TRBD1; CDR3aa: CASSLAGGGNTIYF; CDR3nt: TGTGCCAGCAGCTTAGCAGGGGGTGGAAACACCATATATTTT
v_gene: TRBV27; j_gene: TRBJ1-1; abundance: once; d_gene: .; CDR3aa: CASSLSAMNTEAFF; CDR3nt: TGTGCCAGCAGTTTAAGCGCAATGAACACTGAAGCTTTCTTT
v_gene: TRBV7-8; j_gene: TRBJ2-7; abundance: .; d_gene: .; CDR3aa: CASSSLSYEQYF; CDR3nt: TGTGCCAGCAGCTCCCTCTCCTACGAGCAGTACTTC
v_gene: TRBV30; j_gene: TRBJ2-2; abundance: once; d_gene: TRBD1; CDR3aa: CAWSLGAGTGGTTGELFF; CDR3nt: TGTGCCTGGAGTCTGGGGGCGGGGACAGGGGGTACCACCGGGGAGCTGTTTTTT
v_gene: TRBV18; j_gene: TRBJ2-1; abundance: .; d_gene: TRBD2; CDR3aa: CASSLREGSYNEQFF; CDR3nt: TGTGCCAGCTCACTCAGGGAGGGGAGCTACAATGAGCAGTTCTTC
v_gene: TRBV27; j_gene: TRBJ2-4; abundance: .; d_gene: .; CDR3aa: CASSINRDKKNIQYF; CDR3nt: TGTGCCAGCAGTATAAACCGGGACAAAAAAAACATTCAGTACTTC
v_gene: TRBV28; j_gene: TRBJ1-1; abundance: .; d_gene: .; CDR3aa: CASSPIRETYTEAFF; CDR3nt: TGTGCCAGCAGCCCAATTCGGGAAACATACACTGAAGCTTTCTTT
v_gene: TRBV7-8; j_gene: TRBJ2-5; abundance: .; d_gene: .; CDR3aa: CASSRDRQVQETQYF; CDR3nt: TGTGCCAGCAGCAGAGATCGACAGGTCCAAGAGACCCAGTACTTC